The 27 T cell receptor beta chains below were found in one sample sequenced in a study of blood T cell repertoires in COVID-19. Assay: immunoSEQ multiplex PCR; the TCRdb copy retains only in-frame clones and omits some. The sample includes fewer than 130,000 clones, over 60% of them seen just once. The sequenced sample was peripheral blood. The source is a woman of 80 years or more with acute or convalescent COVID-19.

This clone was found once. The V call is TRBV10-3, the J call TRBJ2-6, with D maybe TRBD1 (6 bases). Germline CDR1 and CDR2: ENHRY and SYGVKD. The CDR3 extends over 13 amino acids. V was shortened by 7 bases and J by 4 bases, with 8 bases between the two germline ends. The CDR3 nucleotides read TGTGCCATCACCGGGACAGGGGCCAACGTCCTGACTTTC. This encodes CAITGTGANVLTF.

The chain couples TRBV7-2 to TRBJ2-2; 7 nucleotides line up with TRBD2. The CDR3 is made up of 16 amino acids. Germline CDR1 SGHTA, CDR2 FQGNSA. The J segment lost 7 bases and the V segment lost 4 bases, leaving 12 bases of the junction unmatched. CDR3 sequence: CASSSSLAASDGELFF. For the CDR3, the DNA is TGTGCCAGCAGCTCTAGCCTAGCGGCCAGCGACGGGGAGCTGTTTTTT.

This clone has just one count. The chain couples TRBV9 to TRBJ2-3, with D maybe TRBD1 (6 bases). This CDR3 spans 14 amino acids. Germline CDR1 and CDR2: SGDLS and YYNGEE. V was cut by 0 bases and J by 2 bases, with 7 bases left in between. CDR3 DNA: TGTGCCAGCAGCGTAGGGGGGCTCACAGATACGCAGTATTTT. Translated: CASSVGGLTDTQYF.

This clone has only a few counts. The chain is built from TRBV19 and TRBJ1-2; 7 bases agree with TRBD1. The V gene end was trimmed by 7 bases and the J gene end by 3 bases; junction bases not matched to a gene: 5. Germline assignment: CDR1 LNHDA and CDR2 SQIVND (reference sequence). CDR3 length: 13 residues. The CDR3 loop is CASIGQVDYGYTF. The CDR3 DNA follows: TGTGCCAGTATCGGACAGGTGGACTATGGCTACACCTTC.

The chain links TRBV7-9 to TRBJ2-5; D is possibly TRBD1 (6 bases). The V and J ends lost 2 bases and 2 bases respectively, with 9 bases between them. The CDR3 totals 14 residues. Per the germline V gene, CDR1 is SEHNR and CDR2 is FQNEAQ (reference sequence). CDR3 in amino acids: CASSLRTAQETQYF. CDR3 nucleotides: TGTGCCAGCAGCTTAAGGACAGCTCAAGAGACCCAGTACTTC.

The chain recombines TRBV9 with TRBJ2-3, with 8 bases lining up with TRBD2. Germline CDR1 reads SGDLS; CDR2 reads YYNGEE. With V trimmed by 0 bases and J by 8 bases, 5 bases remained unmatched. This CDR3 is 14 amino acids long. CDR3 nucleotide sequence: TGTGCCAGCAGCGTAGACAGCGGGGGTGTTACGCAGTATTTT. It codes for CASSVDSGGVTQYF.

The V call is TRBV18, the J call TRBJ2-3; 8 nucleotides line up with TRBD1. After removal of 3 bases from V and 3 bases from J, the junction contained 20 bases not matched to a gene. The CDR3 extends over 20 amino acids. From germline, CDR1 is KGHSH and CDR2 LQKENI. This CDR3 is CASSPSRGQRESEYTDTQYF. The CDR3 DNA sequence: TGTGCCAGCTCACCGTCCAGGGGGCAACGTGAGAGTGAATATACAGATACGCAGTATTTT.

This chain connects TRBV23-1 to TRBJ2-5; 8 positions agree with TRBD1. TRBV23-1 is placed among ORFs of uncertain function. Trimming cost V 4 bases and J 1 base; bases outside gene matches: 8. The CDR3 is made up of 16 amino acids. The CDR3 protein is CASSPGTGKSQETQYF. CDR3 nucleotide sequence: TGCGCCAGCAGTCCTGGGACAGGAAAGTCCCAAGAGACCCAGTACTTC.

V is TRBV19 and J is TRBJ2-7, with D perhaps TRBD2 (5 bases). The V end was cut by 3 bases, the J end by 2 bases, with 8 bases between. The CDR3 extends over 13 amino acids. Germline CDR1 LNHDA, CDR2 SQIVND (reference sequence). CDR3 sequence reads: CASSISDTYEQYF. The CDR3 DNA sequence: TGTGCCAGTAGTATTAGCGATACCTACGAGCAGTACTTC.

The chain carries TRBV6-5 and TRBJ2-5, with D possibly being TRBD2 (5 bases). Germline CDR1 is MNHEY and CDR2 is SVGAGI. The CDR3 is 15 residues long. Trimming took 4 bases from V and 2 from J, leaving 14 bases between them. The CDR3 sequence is CASSFRRGSQETQYF. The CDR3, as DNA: TGTGCCAGCAGTTTCCGACGGGGTTCACAAGAGACCCAGTACTTC.

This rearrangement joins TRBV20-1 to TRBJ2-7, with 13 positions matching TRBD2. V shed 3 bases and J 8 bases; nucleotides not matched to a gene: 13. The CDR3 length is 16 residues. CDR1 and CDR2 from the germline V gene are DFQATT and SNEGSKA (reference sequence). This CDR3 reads CSASRTSGSLSLQQYF. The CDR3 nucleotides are TGCAGTGCTAGTAGGACTAGCGGGAGTCTCTCCCTCCAGCAGTACTTC.

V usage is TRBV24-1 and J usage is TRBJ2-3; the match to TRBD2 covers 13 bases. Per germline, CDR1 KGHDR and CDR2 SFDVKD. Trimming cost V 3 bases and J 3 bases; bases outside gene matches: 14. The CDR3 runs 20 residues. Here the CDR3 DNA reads TGTGCCACCAGTGATGACGGACTAGCGGGAGAAGGATACAGGACAGATACGCAGTATTTT. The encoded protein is CATSDDGLAGEGYRTDTQYF.

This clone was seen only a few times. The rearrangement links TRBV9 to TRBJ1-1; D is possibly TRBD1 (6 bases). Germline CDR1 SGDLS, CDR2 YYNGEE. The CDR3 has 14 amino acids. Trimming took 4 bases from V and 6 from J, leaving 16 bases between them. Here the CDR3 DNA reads TGTGCCAGCAGCCCTCGGACAGCGGTGCCTGAAGCTTTCTTT. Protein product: CASSPRTAVPEAFF.

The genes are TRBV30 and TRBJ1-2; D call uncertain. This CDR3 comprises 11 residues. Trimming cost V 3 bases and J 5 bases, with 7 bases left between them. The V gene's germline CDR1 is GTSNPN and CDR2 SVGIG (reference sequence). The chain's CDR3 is CAWSLRYGYTF. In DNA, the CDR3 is TGTGCCTGGAGCTTGCGGTATGGCTACACCTTC. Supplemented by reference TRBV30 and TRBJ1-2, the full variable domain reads SQTIHQWPATLVQPVGSPLSLECTVEGTSNPNLYWYRQAAGRGLQLLFYSVGIGQISSEVPQNLSASRPQDRQFILSSKKLLLSDSGFYLCAWSLRYGYTFGSGTRLTVV.

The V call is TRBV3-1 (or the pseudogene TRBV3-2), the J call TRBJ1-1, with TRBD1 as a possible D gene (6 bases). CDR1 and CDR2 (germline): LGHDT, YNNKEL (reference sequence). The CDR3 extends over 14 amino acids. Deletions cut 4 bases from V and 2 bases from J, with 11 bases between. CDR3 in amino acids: CASSPSTGNTEAFF. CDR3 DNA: TGTGCCAGCAGCCCATCGACAGGTAACACTGAAGCTTTCTTT.

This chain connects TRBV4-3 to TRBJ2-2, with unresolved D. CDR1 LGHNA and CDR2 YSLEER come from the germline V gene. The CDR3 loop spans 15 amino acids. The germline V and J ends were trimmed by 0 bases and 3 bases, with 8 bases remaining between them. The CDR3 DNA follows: TGCGCCAGCAGCCAAGATCTTGTGTACACCGGGGAGCTGTTTTTT. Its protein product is CASSQDLVYTGELFF.

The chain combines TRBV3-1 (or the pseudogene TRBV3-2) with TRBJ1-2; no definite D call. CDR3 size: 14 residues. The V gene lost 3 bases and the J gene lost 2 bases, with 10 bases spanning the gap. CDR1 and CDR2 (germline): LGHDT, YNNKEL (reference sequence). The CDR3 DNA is TGTGCCAGCAGCCAGTTGGCCGTAAACTATGGCTACACCTTC. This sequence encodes CASSQLAVNYGYTF.

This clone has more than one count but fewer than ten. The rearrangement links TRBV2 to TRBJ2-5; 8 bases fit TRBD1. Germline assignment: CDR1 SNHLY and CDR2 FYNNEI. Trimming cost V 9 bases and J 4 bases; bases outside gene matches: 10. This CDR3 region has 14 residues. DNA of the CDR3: TGTGCCAGTGCCGGGACAGGAGTGGGAGAGACCCAGTACTTC. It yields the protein CASAGTGVGETQYF.

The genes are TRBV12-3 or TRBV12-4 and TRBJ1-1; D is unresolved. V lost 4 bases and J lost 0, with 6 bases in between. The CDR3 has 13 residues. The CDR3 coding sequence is TGTGCCAGCAGTTCCTCGGTGAACACTGAAGCTTTCTTT. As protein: CASSSSVNTEAFF.

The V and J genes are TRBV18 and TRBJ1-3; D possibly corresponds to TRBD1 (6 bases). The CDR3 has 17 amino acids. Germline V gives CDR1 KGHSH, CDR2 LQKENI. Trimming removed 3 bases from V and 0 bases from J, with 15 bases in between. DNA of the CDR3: TGTGCCAGCTCACCTTCGCCAGGGGCTCTCTCTGGAAACACCATATATTTT. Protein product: CASSPSPGALSGNTIYF.

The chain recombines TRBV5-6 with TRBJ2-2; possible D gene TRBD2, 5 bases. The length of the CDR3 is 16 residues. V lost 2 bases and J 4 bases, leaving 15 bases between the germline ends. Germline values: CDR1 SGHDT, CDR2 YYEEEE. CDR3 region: CASSFSGSGVTGELFF. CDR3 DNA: TGTGCCAGCAGCTTCTCGGGGTCAGGCGTCACCGGGGAGCTGTTTTTT.

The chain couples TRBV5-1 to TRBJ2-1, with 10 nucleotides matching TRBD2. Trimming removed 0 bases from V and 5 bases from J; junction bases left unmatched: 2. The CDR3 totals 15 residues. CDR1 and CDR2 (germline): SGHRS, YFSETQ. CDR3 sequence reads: CASSLASGGHNEQFF. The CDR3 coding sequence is TGCGCCAGCAGCTTGGCTAGCGGGGGCCACAATGAGCAGTTCTTC.

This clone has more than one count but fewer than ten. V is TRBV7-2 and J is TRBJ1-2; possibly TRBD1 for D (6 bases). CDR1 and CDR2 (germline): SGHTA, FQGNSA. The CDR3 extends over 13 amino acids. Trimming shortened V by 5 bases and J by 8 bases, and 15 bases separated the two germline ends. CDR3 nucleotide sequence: TGTGCCAGCAGCCACCGGGACCAGGGGGGCTACACCTTC. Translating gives CASSHRDQGGYTF.

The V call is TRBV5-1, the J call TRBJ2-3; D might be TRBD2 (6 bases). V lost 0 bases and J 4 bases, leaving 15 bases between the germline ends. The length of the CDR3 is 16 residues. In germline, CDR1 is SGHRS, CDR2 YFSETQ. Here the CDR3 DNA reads TGCGCCAGCAGCTTGGTTGGGGCGGGGAGGTCAGATACGCAGTATTTT. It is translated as CASSLVGAGRSDTQYF.

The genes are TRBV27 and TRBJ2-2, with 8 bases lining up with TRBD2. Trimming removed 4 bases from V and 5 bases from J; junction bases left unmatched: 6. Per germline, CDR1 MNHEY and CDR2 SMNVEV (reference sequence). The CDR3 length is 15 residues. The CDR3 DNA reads TGTGCCAGCAGTTCGGGGGGGGCCGTTACCGGGGAGCTGTTTTTT. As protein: CASSSGGAVTGELFF.

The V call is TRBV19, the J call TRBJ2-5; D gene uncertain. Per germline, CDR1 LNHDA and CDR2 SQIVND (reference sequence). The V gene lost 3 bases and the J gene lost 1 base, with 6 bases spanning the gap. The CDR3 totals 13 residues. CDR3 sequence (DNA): TGTGCCAGTAGTATGGGCAGCCAAGAGACCCAGTACTTC. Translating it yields CASSMGSQETQYF.

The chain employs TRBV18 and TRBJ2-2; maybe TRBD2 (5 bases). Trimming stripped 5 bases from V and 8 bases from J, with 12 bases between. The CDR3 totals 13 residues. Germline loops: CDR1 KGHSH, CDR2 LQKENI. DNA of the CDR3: TGTGCCAGCTCAGGCAGCGGTGGAGGGGAGCTGTTTTTT. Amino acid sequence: CASSGSGGGELFF.